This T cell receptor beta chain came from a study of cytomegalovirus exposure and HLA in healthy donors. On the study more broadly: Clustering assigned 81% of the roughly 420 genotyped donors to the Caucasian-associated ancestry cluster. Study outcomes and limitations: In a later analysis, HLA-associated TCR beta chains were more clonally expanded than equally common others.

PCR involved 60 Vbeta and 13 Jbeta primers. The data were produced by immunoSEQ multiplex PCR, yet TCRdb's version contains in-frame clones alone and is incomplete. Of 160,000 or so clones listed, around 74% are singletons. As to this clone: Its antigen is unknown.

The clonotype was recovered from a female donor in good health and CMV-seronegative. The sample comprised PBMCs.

CDR3 DNA: TGTGCCAGCAGCGTAGGTAGCAGCTATGGCTACACCTTC. Translated: CASSVGSSYGYTF. The J gene is TRBJ1-2, the V gene TRBV9; D gene uncertain. The germline V and J ends were trimmed by 0 bases and 4 bases, with 7 bases remaining between them. Per germline, CDR1 SGDLS and CDR2 YYNGEE. CDR3 length: 13 residues.